The next 3 T cell receptor beta chains were all read from a single sample in a study of blood T cell repertoires in COVID-19. Method: immunoSEQ multiplex PCR; TCRdb's copy keeps in-frame clones and lacks some. The sample consists of around 55,000 clones, approximately 90% of them appearing once. The sample consisted of peripheral blood. The source is a man aged 35 to 55 with acute or convalescent COVID-19.

This clone was seen a few times. The chain combines TRBV19 with TRBJ1-2; D is unresolved. The CDR3 totals 15 residues. Trimming pared 0 bases from V and 2 bases from J, leaving 10 bases between. The germline CDR1 and CDR2 sequences are LNHDA and SQIVND (reference sequence). CDR3 sequence: CASSIELRRNYGYTF. The CDR3 coding sequence is TGTGCCAGTAGTATAGAGCTCCGCCGGAACTATGGCTACACCTTC.

In DNA, the CDR3 is TGCGCCAGCAGCCAAGTAACGCCGAGCTCCTATAATTCACCCCTCCACTTT. Protein: CASSQVTPSSYNSPLHF. The rearrangement links TRBV4-1 to TRBJ1-6; D not certain. Trimming stripped 1 base from V and 0 bases from J, with 10 bases between. Germline CDR1 MGHRA, CDR2 YSYEKL. The CDR3 is 17 residues long.

The sample holds one count of this clone. The chain has TRBV6-5 and TRBJ1-1; D is unresolved. Germline-derived CDR1 and CDR2 are MNHEY and SVGAGI. V lost 6 bases to trimming and J lost 4 bases, with 9 bases between them. This CDR3 has 12 residues. CDR3: CASRSRGTEAFF. In nucleotides, the CDR3 is TGTGCCAGCAGGTCCCGAGGCACTGAAGCTTTCTTT.